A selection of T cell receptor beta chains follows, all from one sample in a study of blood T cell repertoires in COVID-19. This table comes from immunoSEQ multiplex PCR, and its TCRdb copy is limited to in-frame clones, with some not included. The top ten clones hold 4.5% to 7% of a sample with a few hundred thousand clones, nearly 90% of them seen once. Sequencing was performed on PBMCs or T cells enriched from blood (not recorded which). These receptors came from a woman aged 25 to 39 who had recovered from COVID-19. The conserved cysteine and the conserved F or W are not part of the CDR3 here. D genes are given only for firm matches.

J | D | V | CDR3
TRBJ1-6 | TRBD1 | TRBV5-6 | ASSGGQGYNSPLH
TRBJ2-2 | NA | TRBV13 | ASSQGRATGELF
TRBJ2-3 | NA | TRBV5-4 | ASSSNTDTQY
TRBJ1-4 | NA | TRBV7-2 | ASSLGGTRGVVF
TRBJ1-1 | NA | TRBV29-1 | SVGGGSNTEAF
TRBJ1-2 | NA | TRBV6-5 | ASSYGGGVYGYT
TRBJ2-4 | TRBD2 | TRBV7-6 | ASSSSPGGKNIQY
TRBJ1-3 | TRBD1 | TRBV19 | ASSMGTAGNTIY
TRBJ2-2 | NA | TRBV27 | ASSLRGAPGELF
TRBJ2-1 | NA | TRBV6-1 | ASSEQGGEQF
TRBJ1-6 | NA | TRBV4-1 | ASSQEAGPSSYNSPLH
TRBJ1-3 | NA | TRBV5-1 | ASSLADRFSGNTIY
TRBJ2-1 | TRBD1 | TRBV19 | ASSIVGQAYNEQF
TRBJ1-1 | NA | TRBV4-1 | ASSQDKGGRRNTEAF
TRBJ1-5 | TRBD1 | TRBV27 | ASSDRAVNQPQH
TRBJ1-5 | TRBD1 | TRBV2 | ASSEDRAGQPQH
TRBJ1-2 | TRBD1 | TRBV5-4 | ASSLVGTGNYGYT
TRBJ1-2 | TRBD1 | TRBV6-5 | ASRRPGQGKGYT
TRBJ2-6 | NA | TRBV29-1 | SVEGRISSGANVLT
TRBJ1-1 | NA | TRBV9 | ASSVGFGNTEAF
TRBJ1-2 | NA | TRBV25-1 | ASSFRVDYGYT
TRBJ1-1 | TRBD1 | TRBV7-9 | ASSSGQGWNTEAF
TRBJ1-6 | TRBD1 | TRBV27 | ASSAPTGAFNSPLH
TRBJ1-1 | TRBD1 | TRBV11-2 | ASSPQGGTEAF
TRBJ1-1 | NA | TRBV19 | ASRVWAGEAF
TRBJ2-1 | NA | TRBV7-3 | ASSETPVSYNEQF
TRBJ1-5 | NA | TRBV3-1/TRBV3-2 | ASSLGQAQGPSI
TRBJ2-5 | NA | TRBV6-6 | ASSYGGGAETQY
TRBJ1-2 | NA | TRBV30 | AWDSSPGSNYGYT
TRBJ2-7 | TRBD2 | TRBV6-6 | ASSTRALAGGEQY
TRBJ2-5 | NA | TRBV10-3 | ASLGDQETQY
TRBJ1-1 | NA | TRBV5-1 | ASSLGQFKTEAF
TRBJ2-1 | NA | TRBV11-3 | ASSLDPQAEDYNEQF
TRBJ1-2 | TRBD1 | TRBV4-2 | ASSQDLGQGRGYT
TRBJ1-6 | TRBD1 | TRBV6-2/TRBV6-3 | ASSYLQGASSPLH
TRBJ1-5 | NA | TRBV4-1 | ASSQDTRYNQPQH
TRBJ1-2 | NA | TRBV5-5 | ASSLEQGNYGYT
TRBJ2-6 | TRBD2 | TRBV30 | AWSVPFGLAISGANVLT
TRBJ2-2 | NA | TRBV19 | ASSIDSDRSTGELF
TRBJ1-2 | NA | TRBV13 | ASSLGEGELSYGYT
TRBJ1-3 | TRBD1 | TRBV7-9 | ASSQPPGQVSSGNTIY